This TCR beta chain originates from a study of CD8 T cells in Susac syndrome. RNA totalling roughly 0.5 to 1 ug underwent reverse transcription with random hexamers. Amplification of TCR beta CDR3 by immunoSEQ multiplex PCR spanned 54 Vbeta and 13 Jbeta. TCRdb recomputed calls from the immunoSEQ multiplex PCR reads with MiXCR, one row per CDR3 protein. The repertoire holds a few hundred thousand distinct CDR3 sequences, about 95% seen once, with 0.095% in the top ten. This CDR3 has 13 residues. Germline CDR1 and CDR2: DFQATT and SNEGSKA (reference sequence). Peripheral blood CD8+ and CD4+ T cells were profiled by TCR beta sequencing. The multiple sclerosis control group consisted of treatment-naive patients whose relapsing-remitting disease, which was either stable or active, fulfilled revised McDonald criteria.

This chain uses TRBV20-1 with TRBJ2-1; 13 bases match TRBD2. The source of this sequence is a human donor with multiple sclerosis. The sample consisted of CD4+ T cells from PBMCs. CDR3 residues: CSATSGGPNEQFF. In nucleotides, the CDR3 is TGCAGCGCGACTAGCGGGGGGCCCAATGAGCAGTTCTTC.